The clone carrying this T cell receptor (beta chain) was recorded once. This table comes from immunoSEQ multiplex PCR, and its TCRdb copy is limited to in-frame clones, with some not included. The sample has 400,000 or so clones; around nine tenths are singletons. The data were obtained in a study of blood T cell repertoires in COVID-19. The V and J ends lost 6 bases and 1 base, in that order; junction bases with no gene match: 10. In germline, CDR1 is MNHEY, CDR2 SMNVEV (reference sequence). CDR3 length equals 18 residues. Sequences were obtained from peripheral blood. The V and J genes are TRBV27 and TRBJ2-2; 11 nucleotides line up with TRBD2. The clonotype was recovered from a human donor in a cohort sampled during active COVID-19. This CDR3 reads CASSTGLAGLMNTGELFF. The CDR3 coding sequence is TGTGCCAGCAGCACTGGACTAGCGGGTTTGATGAACACCGGGGAGCTGTTTTTT.